A selection of T cell receptor beta chains follows, all from one sample in a study of blood T cell repertoires in COVID-19. Only in-frame clones appear in the TCRdb table, and some are missing; sequencing was by immunoSEQ multiplex PCR. The table includes some 37,000 clones, around 83% detected once. Sequences were obtained from peripheral blood. The receptor set was obtained from a man in his forties or fifties in a cohort sampled during active COVID-19. Both conserved end residues are part of each CDR3. D genes are given only for firm matches. Expanded clones get a size class; other rows say once, few or many, or leave the size out.

j_gene | v_gene | abundance | d_gene | CDR3nt | CDR3aa
TRBJ2-1 | TRBV7-8 | few | TRBD2 | TGTGCCAGCACGCGGGGGGCTAACAATGAGCAGTTCTTC | CASTRGANNEQFF
TRBJ2-5 | TRBV5-1 | - | TRBD2 | TGCGCCAGCAGCCTCCTAGGGACTAGCGGCGAGACCCAGTACTTC | CASSLLGTSGETQYF
TRBJ1-5 | TRBV5-1 | - | TRBD1 | TGCGCCAGCAGCACCGCGGACAGGGAGTCTGATCAGCCCCAGCATTTT | CASSTADRESDQPQHF
TRBJ2-2 | TRBV30 | - | TRBD1 | TGTGCCTGGAGTGGTGACAGGGTATTCCCCGGGGAGCTGTTTTTT | CAWSGDRVFPGELFF
TRBJ2-5 | TRBV4-1 | - | - | TGCGCCAGCAGCCTAGAGGGGGGAGGAGGAGAGACCCAGTACTTC | CASSLEGGGGETQYF
TRBJ1-2 | TRBV7-2 | - | - | TGTGCCAGCAGCCCAGGCCGACAGGTTAACTATGGCTACACCTTC | CASSPGRQVNYGYTF
TRBJ1-2 | TRBV4-1 | - | - | TGCGCCAGCAGCCATAACAGAGGGTCCTACACCTTC | CASSHNRGSYTF
TRBJ1-3 | TRBV6-5 | - | TRBD1 | TGTGCCAGCAGTTACGGGACAGGGGTAGGAAACACCATATATTTT | CASSYGTGVGNTIYF
TRBJ2-7 | TRBV30 | - | - | TGTGCCTGGTGTCGTCAGGGGTTGAGCTACGAGCAGTACTTC | CAWCRQGLSYEQYF
TRBJ1-1 | TRBV30 | once | - | TGTGCCTGGAGTGTAGGGGGAGACACTGAAGCTTTCTTT | CAWSVGGDTEAFF
TRBJ1-1 | TRBV21-1 | - | - | TGTGCCAGCAGCGAGCCGGGACAGGGGGCGCGGAATTTGGAAGGGACTGAAGCTTTCTTT | CASSEPGQGARNLEGTEAFF
TRBJ2-5 | TRBV13 | once | - | TGTGCCAGCAGCCCGGGGAGCCAGTGGGGTCAAGAGACCCAGTACTTC | CASSPGSQWGQETQYF
TRBJ2-3 | TRBV13 | - | - | TGTGCCAGCAGCACCCGACAGGGGCGACAAGGGCGGGAGGGTTACGATACGCAGTATTTT | CASSTRQGRQGREGYDTQYF
TRBJ2-3 | TRBV6-6 | - | - | TGTGCCAGCCAGGTGGGCAGGGACACAGATACGCAGTATTTT | CASQVGRDTDTQYF
TRBJ1-1 | TRBV7-9 | - | TRBD1 | TGTGCCAGCAGCTTCAGGACAGGGTTGCTTGAAGCTTTCTTT | CASSFRTGLLEAFF
TRBJ1-2 | TRBV27 | - | TRBD1 | TGTGCCAGACACCAAACAGGGGATAACTATGGCTACACCTTC | CARHQTGDNYGYTF
TRBJ2-1 | TRBV5-1 | - | TRBD1 | TGCGCCAGCAGCTTGAGGGACAGGGGGCTATTATCCTACAATGAGCAGTTCTTC | CASSLRDRGLLSYNEQFF
TRBJ1-5 | TRBV5-1 | few | - | TGCGCCAGCAGCTTGGATGCGGGTCCTAATCAGCCCCAGCATTTT | CASSLDAGPNQPQHF
TRBJ1-1 | TRBV10-3 | - | - | TGTGCCATCAGTGTAGACAGGCTAGAGGCTTTCTTT | CAISVDRLEAFF
TRBJ2-2 | TRBV6-4 | - | TRBD2 | TGTGCCAGCAGTGCGCTAGCGGGGGCCGCTGCAACCGGGGAGCTGTTTTTT | CASSALAGAAATGELFF
TRBJ2-1 | TRBV20-1 | - | TRBD2 | TGCAGTGTTCTAGCGGGATTCGAGGAGTTCTTC | CSVLAGFEEFF
TRBJ1-2 | TRBV7-3 | once | - | TGTGCCAGCAGCTTAGATTCGGGGGTCTATGGCTACACCTTC | CASSLDSGVYGYTF
TRBJ2-5 | TRBV19 | - | TRBD2 | TGTGCCAGTAGTTCTCCGGGACTAGCGGGGGGAGCGGAGACCCAGTACTTC | CASSSPGLAGGAETQYF
TRBJ1-1 | TRBV6-2/TRBV6-3 | - | - | TGTGCCAGCAGTTACGGGCCGGCACCTAACACTGAAGCTTTCTTT | CASSYGPAPNTEAFF
TRBJ2-5 | TRBV29-1 | - | - | TGCAGCGTTGGAGAAGAGACCCAGTACTTC | CSVGEETQYF
TRBJ2-3 | TRBV7-2 | - | TRBD2 | TGTGCCAGCAGCTTAGTTCCCGGGGGGGGCACAGATACGCAGTATTTT | CASSLVPGGGTDTQYF
TRBJ2-3 | TRBV7-8 | - | TRBD1 | TGTGCCAGCATAGAGGGACAGAGCACAGATACGCAGTATTTT | CASIEGQSTDTQYF
TRBJ2-1 | TRBV7-9 | - | TRBD2 | TGTGCCAGCAGCTTAGAGCGGGAGTACAATGAGCAGTTCTTC | CASSLEREYNEQFF
TRBJ2-7 | TRBV4-1 | - | - | TGCGCCAGCAGCCAAGAATTCACCGGGAGCTCCTACGAGCAGTACTTC | CASSQEFTGSSYEQYF
TRBJ2-1 | TRBV4-2 | - | TRBD2 | TGTGCCAGCAGCCCACGGGCGGGGGGGCCGAACAATGAGCAGTTCTTC | CASSPRAGGPNNEQFF
TRBJ2-1 | TRBV10-1 | - | - | TGCGCCAGCAGTGTAGGGAGCAATAATGAGCAGTTCTTC | CASSVGSNNEQFF
TRBJ2-3 | TRBV7-9 | - | TRBD2 | TGTGCCAGCAGCTTAGGACTAGCGGGAGTCCCAGATACGCAGTATTTT | CASSLGLAGVPDTQYF